These 24 T cell receptor beta chains share one sample of origin, sequenced in a study of T cells in Graves' hyperthyroidism and ophthalmopathy. TCR beta CDR3 region amplification was performed from RNA transcripts. The HTBI primer set served for first-round RT-PCR of the TCR CDR3. TCRdb fed the multiplex PCR reads into MiXCR, producing one record per CDR3 protein. The profile shows approximately 560,000 distinct CDR3 sequences, 15% to 19% of them singletons. The sample comprised blood. The receptors derive from a woman aged 30 to 39 with Graves' hyperthyroidism.

This clonotype was detected a few times. The rearrangement joins TRBV5-1 to TRBJ1-6; 7 positions agree with TRBD1. The CDR3 length is 15 residues. Trimming removed 1 base from V and 9 bases from J; junction bases left unmatched: 7. Germline-derived CDR1 and CDR2 are SGHRS and YFSETQ. The DNA for the CDR3 is TGCGCCAGCAGCTTGATGACAGGGAGTACTTCACCCCTCCACTTT. It is translated as CASSLMTGSTSPLHF. Complete variable domain (other parts from reference TRBV5-1 and TRBJ1-6): KAGVTQTPRYLIKTRGQQVTLSCSPISGHRSVSWYQQTPGQGLQFLFEYFSETQRNKGNFPGRFSGRQFSNSRSEMNVSTLELGDSALYLCASSLMTGSTSPLHFGNGTRLTVT.

This clonotype turned up a few times. The V gene is TRBV7-2, the J gene TRBJ1-1, with D tentatively TRBD1 (6 bases). V shed 6 bases and J shed 4 bases, with 18 bases lying between them. The germline CDR1 and CDR2 sequences are SGHTA and FQGNSA. This CDR3 has 15 amino acids. The CDR3 DNA reads as TGTGCCAGCAGTCAAAGGGGGAACGACTTCACTGAAGCTTTCTTT. It is translated as CASSQRGNDFTEAFF.

The sample holds a few counts of this clonotype. The CDR3 coding sequence is TGTGCCAGCTCACTAACAGGGGGCCCGAGTCAGCCCCAGCATTTT. Translation: CASSLTGGPSQPQHF. This sequence joins TRBV18 and TRBJ1-5; 9 bases agree with TRBD1. The length of the CDR3 is 15 residues. The germline CDR1 and CDR2 sequences are KGHSH and LQKENI. The trim removed 4 bases at V and 6 bases at J, leaving 7 bases unmatched.

As for this clonotype: Just one base apart from a much larger clone, this may be a read error. The J gene is TRBJ2-3, the V gene TRBV5-1, with 8 positions matching TRBD2. This CDR3 comprises 16 residues. Germline V gives CDR1 SGHRS, CDR2 YFSETQ. The ends lost 2 bases at V and 4 bases at J; junction bases unmatched: 9. The CDR3, as DNA: TGCGCCAGCAGCTTTATTTCGGGGGGGCTCTCAGATACGCAGTATTTT. It specifies CASSFISGGLSDTQYF. The full variable domain, completed using reference TRBV5-1 and TRBJ2-3, is KAGVTQTPRYLIKTRGQQVTLSCSPISGHRSVSWYQQTPGQGLQFLFEYFSETQRNKGNFPGRFSGRQFSNSRSEMNVSTLELGDSALYLCASSFISGGLSDTQYFGPGTRLTVL.

V and J are TRBV4-1 and TRBJ2-1; 9 positions match TRBD2. Trimming cost V 1 base and J 0 bases; bases outside gene matches: 7. The CDR3 runs 18 residues. CDR1 and CDR2 (germline): MGHRA, YSYEKL. CDR3 residues: CASSQVTSGASSYNEQFF. The DNA for the CDR3 is TGCGCCAGCAGCCAAGTGACTAGCGGAGCGAGCTCCTACAATGAGCAGTTCTTC.

Many counts were recorded for this clonotype. J is TRBJ2-3 and V is TRBV30; TRBD2 agrees at 15 bases. Looked up from germline, CDR1 is GTSNPN and CDR2 is SVGIG (reference sequence). The trim removed 5 bases at V and 1 base at J, leaving 7 bases unmatched. This CDR3 spans 17 amino acids. The CDR3 DNA is TGTGCCTGGGCGAGGGGACTAGCGGGAGGAGGCACAGATACGCAGTATTTT. Its protein product is CAWARGLAGGGTDTQYF. The variable domain in full, with the rest retrieved from reference TRBV30 and TRBJ2-3, is SQTIHQWPATLVQPVGSPLSLECTVEGTSNPNLYWYRQAAGRGLQLLFYSVGIGQISSEVPQNLSASRPQDRQFILSSKKLLLSDSGFYLCAWARGLAGGGTDTQYFGPGTRLTVL.

The table lists this clonotype with a few counts. The chain carries TRBV7-9 and TRBJ2-1, with 13 bases matching TRBD2. Trimming cost V 1 base and J 3 bases; bases outside gene matches: 3. The CDR3 extends over 17 amino acids. CDR1 and CDR2 from the germline V gene are SEHNR and FQNEAQ (reference sequence). CDR3 coding DNA: TGTGCCAGCAGCTTAGGTGGACTAGCGGGAGACTACAATGAGCAGTTCTTC. It specifies CASSLGGLAGDYNEQFF.

In regard to this clonotype: This is likely a read error, given that the CDR3 carries no conserved phenylalanine or tryptophan at its end. The CDR3 bases are TGTGCCAGCCGGACAGGGGGGGTGTTGCCTGAAAAACTGTTTATT. It encodes CASRTGGVLPEKLFI. J is TRBJ1-4 and V is TRBV6-1; TRBD1 matches at 10 bases. V shed 8 bases, J shed 7 bases, and the junction held 10 bases outside the gene matches. CDR3 length equals 15 residues. From germline, CDR1 is MNHNS and CDR2 SASEGT.

This clonotype was detected only a few times. The chain recombines TRBV6-1 with TRBJ1-5; no reliable D call. The CDR3 loop spans 15 amino acids. CDR1 and CDR2 from the germline V gene are MNHNS and SASEGT. Trimming removed 6 bases from V and 1 base from J, with 13 bases in between. CDR3 region: CASSRTRDSNQPQHF. CDR3 DNA: TGTGCCAGCAGCCGAACTCGAGACAGCAATCAGCCCCAGCATTTT.

This clonotype occurred many times. V is TRBV7-6 and J is TRBJ2-3; TRBD2 matches at 9 bases. The CDR3 contains 17 residues. V was clipped by 1 base and J by 1 base; unmatched bases: 6. CDR1 and CDR2 (germline): SGHVS, FNYEAQ. CDR3 nucleotides: TGTGCCAGCAGCTTAGTGAGAGTAGCGGGAGGCACAGATACGCAGTATTTT. This sequence encodes CASSLVRVAGGTDTQYF.

The CDR3 nucleotides read TGTGCCAGCAGCCTAACGACAGGCCTCTGGGAAAGCAATGAGCAGTTCTTC. Translated: CASSLTTGLWESNEQFF. The chain combines TRBV7-9 with TRBJ2-1, with a possible D match to TRBD1 (6 bases). Germline V gives CDR1 SEHNR, CDR2 FQNEAQ (reference sequence). The CDR3 contains 17 residues. V was shortened by 5 bases and J by 6 bases, with 23 bases between the two germline ends. Full variable domain (outside the CDR3, taken from reference TRBV7-9 and TRBJ2-1): DTGVSQNPRHKITKRGQNVTFRCDPISEHNRLYWYRQTLGQGPEFLTYFQNEAQLEKSRLLSDRFSAERPKGSFSTLEIQRTEQGDSAMYLCASSLTTGLWESNEQFFGPGTRLTVL.

The rearrangement links TRBV6-1 to TRBJ2-1, with 11 nucleotides matching TRBD2. The germline V gene has CDR1 MNHNS and CDR2 SASEGT. V was clipped by 7 bases and J by 7 bases; unmatched bases: 12. CDR3 size: 16 residues. CDR3 DNA: TGTGCCAGCACCCCAGATTCTAGCGGGAGGACGAATGAGCAGTTCTTC. Translated, it gives CASTPDSSGRTNEQFF.

This clonotype appeared many times. The chain recombines TRBV5-1 with TRBJ1-2; no definite D call. The length of the CDR3 is 13 residues. Trimming removed 0 bases at V and 4 bases at J, with 7 bases between. CDR1 SGHRS and CDR2 YFSETQ come from the germline V gene. CDR3: CASSLVGSYGYTF. Here the CDR3 DNA reads TGCGCCAGCAGCTTGGTGGGTAGCTATGGCTACACCTTC.

This clonotype turned up a few times. The chain carries TRBV27 and TRBJ2-7, with D tentatively TRBD1 or TRBD2 (5 bases each). The ends were cut back, 2 bases at V and 4 bases at J, with 12 bases in the middle. Germline V CDR1 and CDR2: MNHEY, SMNVEV (reference sequence). The CDR3 contains 14 residues. CDR3 sequence: CASSLGGYRYEQYF. The CDR3 DNA is TGTGCCAGCAGTTTAGGGGGATACCGATACGAGCAGTACTTC.

This clonotype appeared a few times. The genes are TRBV20-1 and TRBJ2-4; D tentatively fits TRBD1 or TRBD2 (5 bases each). Germline CDR1 reads DFQATT; CDR2 reads SNEGSKA (reference sequence). This CDR3 region has 13 residues. Trimming removed 5 bases at V and 1 base at J, with 9 bases between. The CDR3 protein is CSAAGTAKNIQYF. The CDR3 coding sequence is TGCAGTGCTGCCGGGACGGCCAAAAACATTCAGTACTTC.

This clonotype was detected ten times or more. The CDR3 sequence is CASSQASGNYNEQFF. The CDR3 DNA reads TGTGCCAGCAGCCAAGCTAGCGGGAATTACAATGAGCAGTTCTTC. The chain recombines TRBV4-2 with TRBJ2-1, with 9 bases fitting TRBD2. The CDR3 covers 15 residues. Losses at the gene ends were 1 base for V and 4 bases for J; bases not matched to a gene: 2. Germline loops: CDR1 LGHNA, CDR2 YNFKEQ.

At least ten counts were recorded for this clonotype. V gene TRBV7-6 combines with J gene TRBJ2-5; D gene ambiguous. Germline CDR1 SGHVS, CDR2 FNYEAQ. The CDR3 is 11 amino acids. Trimming took 1 base from V and 5 from J, leaving 2 bases between them. For the CDR3, the DNA is TGTGCCAGCAGCTTAGATGAGACCCAGTACTTC. Amino acid sequence: CASSLDETQYF.

The gene calls are TRBV10-1 and TRBJ1-1, with TRBD1 as a possible D gene (5 bases). This CDR3 contains 14 residues. Per the germline V gene, CDR1 is WNHNN and CDR2 is SYGVQD (reference sequence). Trimming removed 3 bases from V and 1 base from J, with 9 bases in between. The CDR3 spells CASSETGSNTEAFF. The CDR3 DNA follows: TGCGCCAGCAGTGAAACAGGATCGAACACTGAAGCTTTCTTT.

V and J are TRBV20-1 and TRBJ2-7, with 11 nucleotides matching TRBD2. CDR3 length equals 15 residues. Losses at the gene ends were 3 bases for V and 3 bases for J; bases not matched to a gene: 7. From germline, CDR1 is DFQATT and CDR2 SNEGSKA (reference sequence). CDR3 sequence reads: CSASEGLAVIYEQYF. The DNA for the CDR3 is TGCAGTGCTAGCGAGGGACTAGCGGTAATCTACGAGCAGTACTTC.

This clonotype was recorded at least ten times. The chain combines TRBV29-1 with TRBJ2-7; D may correspond to TRBD1 or TRBD2 (5 bases each). Germline V gives CDR1 SQVTM, CDR2 ANQGSEA. V shed 4 bases and J shed 4 bases, with 11 bases lying between them. The CDR3 runs to 12 residues. CDR3 sequence (DNA): TGCAGCGTTGGAAGGGGAGCTTACGAGCAGTACTTC. Translation gives CSVGRGAYEQYF.

This clonotype was counted at least ten times. The J gene is TRBJ2-1, the V gene TRBV11-2, with 9 bases that match TRBD1. Germline V gene lookup returns CDR1 SGHAT and CDR2 FQNNGV. V gave up 5 bases and J gave up 3 bases; unmatched junction bases: 17. The CDR3 runs 19 residues. The CDR3 is CASSQTDRGRLDYYNEQFF. CDR3 DNA sequence: TGTGCCAGCAGCCAAACCGACAGGGGGAGACTAGACTACTACAATGAGCAGTTCTTC.

The chain combines TRBV13 with TRBJ2-7; 11 bases line up with TRBD2. V was clipped by 2 bases and J by 3 bases; unmatched bases: 3. The CDR3 runs to 15 residues. The V gene's germline CDR1 is PRHDT and CDR2 FYEKMQ (reference sequence). The CDR3 spells CASSLRTSGYYEQYF. The DNA for the CDR3 is TGTGCCAGCAGCTTACGGACTAGCGGGTACTACGAGCAGTACTTC.

This clonotype came up a few times. V is TRBV7-9 and J is TRBJ2-7; D is uncertain. Trimming removed 5 bases at V and 2 bases at J, with 10 bases between. CDR3 length: 13 residues. CDR1 SEHNR and CDR2 FQNEAQ come from the germline V gene (reference sequence). CDR3 residues: CASSPQNTYEQYF. CDR3 bases: TGTGCCAGCAGCCCACAGAACACCTACGAGCAGTACTTC.

This clonotype was seen at least ten times. The gene calls are TRBV30 and TRBJ2-1, with D unresolved. CDR3 length: 15 residues. Between the trimmed V and J ends, which lost 3 bases and 2 bases, there was a span of 14 bases. Germline CDR1 is GTSNPN and CDR2 is SVGIG (reference sequence). The CDR3 DNA sequence: TGTGCCTGGAGCTTTCCTCTTACGGCCTACAATGAGCAGTTCTTC. Translation: CAWSFPLTAYNEQFF.